This T cell receptor (beta chain) appears in the sequencing data of a study of cytotoxic CD8 clonotypes in ibrutinib-treated CLL. This clone was seen a handful of times. Sequenced by immunoSEQ multiplex PCR; TCRdb stores in-frame clones only, minus some. This table has 300,000 to 400,000 clones, around 66% appearing once. V shed 0 bases and J shed 7 bases, with 6 bases lying between them. The germline gives CDR1 LGHNA, CDR2 YSLEER. This CDR3 region has 12 residues. This chain uses TRBV4-3 with TRBJ1-2; D call uncertain. Sample: PBMCs, taken after 36 months of ibrutinib treatment. The source of this sequence is a human donor with chronic lymphocytic leukemia. The CDR3 DNA follows: TGCGCCAGCAGCCAAGATCGTGGTGGCTACACCTTC. Translating gives CASSQDRGGYTF.